What follows are 10 T cell receptor beta chains derived from one specimen sequenced in a study of technical replicates of blood from a few donors. Clones were sequenced by immunoSEQ multiplex PCR, and TCRdb holds only the in-frame ones, with some missing. Counted here are under 35,000 clones, more than 90% occurring once; the ten biggest clones make up 4.1%. Source material: PBMCs. These receptors were taken from a human donor in good health. Some clones in this sample may be carry-over from other donors' samples.

In this sample, this clone turned up once. J is TRBJ1-2 and V is TRBV2; weak D call: TRBD1 (6 bases). Deletions cut 7 bases from V and 0 bases from J, with 18 bases between. In germline, CDR1 is SNHLY, CDR2 FYNNEI. The CDR3 contains 16 residues. The chain's CDR3 is CASISSVRGANYGYTF. The CDR3 DNA follows: TGTGCCAGCATTAGTTCGGTCAGGGGAGCTAACTATGGCTACACCTTC.

V is TRBV2 and J is TRBJ2-2, with D maybe TRBD2 (5 bases). The CDR3 loop spans 16 amino acids. Between the trimmed V and J ends, which lost 5 bases and 1 base, there was a span of 14 bases. CDR1 and CDR2 from the germline V gene are SNHLY and FYNNEI. This CDR3 reads CASSPLAVGNTGELFF. The CDR3 DNA is TGTGCCAGCAGTCCTCTAGCAGTGGGGAACACCGGGGAGCTGTTTTTT.

This clone showed up just once. This chain links TRBV4-1 with TRBJ2-5, with TRBD1 identical over 7 bases. The CDR3 totals 15 residues. Germline CDR1 and CDR2: MGHRA and YSYEKL. J gave up 5 bases and V 4 bases, and 10 bases lay outside the gene matches. CDR3 sequence (DNA): TGCGCCAGCAGCCTTAGGGACAGCTGGGGGGAGACCCAGTACTTC. It translates to CASSLRDSWGETQYF.

The gene calls are TRBV19 and TRBJ1-1; D is unclear. The V end lost 6 bases, the J end lost 5 bases, and 13 bases lay between the germline ends. The V gene's germline CDR1 is LNHDA and CDR2 SQIVND (reference sequence). This CDR3 contains 13 residues. CDR3 protein: CASRRPVSTEAFF. CDR3 nucleotide sequence: TGTGCCAGTAGGCGCCCGGTGTCGACTGAAGCTTTCTTT.

The chain uses TRBV11-2 and TRBJ2-7; D perhaps matches TRBD2 (6 bases). The CDR3 spans 15 residues. Germline V gene data show CDR1 as SGHAT and CDR2 as FQNNGV. Trimming took 5 bases from V and 4 from J, leaving 18 bases between them. CDR3 amino acids: CASSPRPGLPYEQYF. CDR3 coding DNA: TGTGCCAGCAGCCCGAGACCGGGACTCCCATACGAGCAGTACTTC.

The rearrangement links TRBV5-1 to TRBJ1-2, with D possibly TRBD1 on 6 matching bases. CDR1 is SGHRS and CDR2 is YFSETQ in the germline V gene. The CDR3 extends over 13 amino acids. Trimming took 0 bases from V and 4 from J, leaving 7 bases between them. The CDR3: CASSLVDSYGYTF. Here the CDR3 DNA reads TGCGCCAGCAGCTTGGTGGACAGCTATGGCTACACCTTC.

The rearrangement joins TRBV7-2 to TRBJ2-5, with D uncertain. The CDR3 length is 14 residues. CDR1 is SGHTA and CDR2 is FQGNSA in the germline V gene. Trimming pared 3 bases from V and 5 bases from J, leaving 13 bases between. DNA of the CDR3: TGTGCCAGCAGCTTCGGCGGCTCCACGGAGACCCAGTACTTC. Translating it yields CASSFGGSTETQYF.

V gene TRBV29-1 combines with J gene TRBJ2-7; D might be TRBD1 (5 bases). The CDR3 covers 13 residues. Per germline, CDR1 SQVTM and CDR2 ANQGSEA. Trimming took 1 base from V and 6 from J, leaving 13 bases between them. The CDR3 coding sequence is TGCAGCGTTGAAGGTCAGGGAAGTCCCGAGCAGTACTTC. Protein sequence: CSVEGQGSPEQYF.

In its sample, this clone was seen once. The rearrangement links TRBV4-1 to TRBJ2-7; 7 bases align to TRBD1. Germline assignment: CDR1 MGHRA and CDR2 YSYEKL. The CDR3 has 16 residues. The junction had 9 bases not matched to a gene; V was cut back by 1 base and J by 3 bases. The DNA for the CDR3 is TGCGCCAGCAGCCAAGGACTGGACAGGACAGACTACGAGCAGTACTTC. This codes for CASSQGLDRTDYEQYF.

J is TRBJ2-3 and V is TRBV5-6; no reliable D call. This CDR3 comprises 13 residues. Between the trimmed V and J ends, which lost 2 bases and 1 base, there was a span of 5 bases. From germline, CDR1 is SGHDT and CDR2 YYEEEE. The CDR3 DNA reads as TGTGCCAGCAGCTTACAGCGCACAGATACGCAGTATTTT. This codes for CASSLQRTDTQYF.